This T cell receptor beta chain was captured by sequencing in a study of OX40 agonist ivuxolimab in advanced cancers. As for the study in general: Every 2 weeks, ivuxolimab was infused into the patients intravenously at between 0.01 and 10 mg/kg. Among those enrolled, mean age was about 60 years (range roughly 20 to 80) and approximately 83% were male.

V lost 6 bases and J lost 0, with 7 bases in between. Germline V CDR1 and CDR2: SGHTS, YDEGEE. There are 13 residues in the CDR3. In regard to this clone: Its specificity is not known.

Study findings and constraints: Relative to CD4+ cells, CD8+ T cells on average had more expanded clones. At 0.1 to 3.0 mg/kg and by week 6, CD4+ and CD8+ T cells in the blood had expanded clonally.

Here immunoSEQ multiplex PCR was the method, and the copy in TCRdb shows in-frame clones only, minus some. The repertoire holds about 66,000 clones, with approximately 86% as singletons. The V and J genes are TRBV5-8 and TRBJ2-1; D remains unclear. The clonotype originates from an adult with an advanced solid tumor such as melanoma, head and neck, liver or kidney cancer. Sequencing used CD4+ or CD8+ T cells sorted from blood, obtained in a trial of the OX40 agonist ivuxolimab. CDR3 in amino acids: CASTTVSYNEQFF. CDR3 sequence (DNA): TGTGCCAGCACCACAGTCTCCTACAATGAGCAGTTCTTC.